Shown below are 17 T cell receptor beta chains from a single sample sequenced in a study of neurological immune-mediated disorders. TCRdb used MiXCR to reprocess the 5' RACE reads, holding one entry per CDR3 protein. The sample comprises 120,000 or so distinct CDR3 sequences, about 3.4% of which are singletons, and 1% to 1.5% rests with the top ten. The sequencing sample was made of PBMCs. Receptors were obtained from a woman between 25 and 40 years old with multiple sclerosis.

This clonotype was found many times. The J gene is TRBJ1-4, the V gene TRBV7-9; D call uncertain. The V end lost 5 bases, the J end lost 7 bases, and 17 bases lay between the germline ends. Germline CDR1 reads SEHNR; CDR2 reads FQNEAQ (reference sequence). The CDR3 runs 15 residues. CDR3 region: CASSPEGSPAEKLFF. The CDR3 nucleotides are TGTGCCAGCAGCCCAGAAGGGAGCCCGGCTGAAAAACTGTTTTTT.

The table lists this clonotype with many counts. The CDR3 here is CASSFGTGGPTF. CDR3 sequence (DNA): TGTGCCAGCAGTTTTGGGACAGGTGGTCCCACCTTC. The rearrangement links TRBV12-3 or TRBV12-4 to TRBJ1-2, with 8 bases that match TRBD1. V shed 3 bases and J 13 bases; nucleotides not matched to a gene: 7. This CDR3 has 12 amino acids.

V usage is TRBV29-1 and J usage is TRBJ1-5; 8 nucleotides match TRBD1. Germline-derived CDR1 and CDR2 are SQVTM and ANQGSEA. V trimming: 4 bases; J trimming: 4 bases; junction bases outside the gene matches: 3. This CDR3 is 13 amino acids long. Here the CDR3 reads CSVGQGRNQPQHF. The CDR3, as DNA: TGCAGCGTTGGACAGGGGAGGAATCAGCCCCAGCATTTT.

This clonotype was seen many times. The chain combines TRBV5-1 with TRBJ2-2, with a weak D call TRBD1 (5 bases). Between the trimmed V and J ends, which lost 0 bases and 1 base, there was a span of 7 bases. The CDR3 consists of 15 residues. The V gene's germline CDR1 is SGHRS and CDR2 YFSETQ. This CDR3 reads CASSLATGNTGELFF. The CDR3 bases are TGCGCCAGCAGCTTGGCTACAGGGAACACCGGGGAGCTGTTTTTT.

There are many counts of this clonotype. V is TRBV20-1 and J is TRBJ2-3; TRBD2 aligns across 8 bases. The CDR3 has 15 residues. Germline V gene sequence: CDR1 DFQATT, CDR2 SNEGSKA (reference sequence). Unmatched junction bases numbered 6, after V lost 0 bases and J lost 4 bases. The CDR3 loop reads CSARDAAGGSDTQYF. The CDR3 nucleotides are TGCAGTGCTAGAGATGCCGCGGGAGGCTCAGATACGCAGTATTTT.

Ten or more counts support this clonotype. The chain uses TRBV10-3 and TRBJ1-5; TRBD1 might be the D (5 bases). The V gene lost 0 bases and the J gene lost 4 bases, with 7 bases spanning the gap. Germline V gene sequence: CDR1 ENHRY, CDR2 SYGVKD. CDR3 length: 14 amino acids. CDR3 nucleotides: TGTGCCATCAGTGAGTCGGGGGGGAATCAGCCCCAGCATTTT. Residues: CAISESGGNQPQHF.

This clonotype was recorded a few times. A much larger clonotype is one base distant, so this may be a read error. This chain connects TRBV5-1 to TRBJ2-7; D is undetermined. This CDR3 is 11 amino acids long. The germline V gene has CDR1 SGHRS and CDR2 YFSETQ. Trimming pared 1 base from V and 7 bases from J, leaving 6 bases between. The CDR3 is CASSLHEEQYF. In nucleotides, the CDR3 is TGCGCCAGCAGCTTGCATGAAGAGCAGTACTTC.

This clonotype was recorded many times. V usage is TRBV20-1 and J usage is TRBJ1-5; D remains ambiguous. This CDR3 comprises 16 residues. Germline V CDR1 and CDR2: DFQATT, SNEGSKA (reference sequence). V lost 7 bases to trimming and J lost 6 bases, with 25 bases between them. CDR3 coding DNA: TGCAGTGAGCCCCGCCCCACAAGGTGTGGATGTCAGCCCCAGCATTTT. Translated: CSEPRPTRCGCQPQHF.

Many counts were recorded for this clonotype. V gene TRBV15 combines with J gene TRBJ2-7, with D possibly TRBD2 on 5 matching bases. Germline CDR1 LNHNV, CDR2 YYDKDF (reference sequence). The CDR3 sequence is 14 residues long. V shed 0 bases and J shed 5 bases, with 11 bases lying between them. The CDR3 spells CATSRDLNGNEQYF. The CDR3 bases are TGTGCCACCAGCAGAGATCTGAACGGGAACGAGCAGTACTTC.

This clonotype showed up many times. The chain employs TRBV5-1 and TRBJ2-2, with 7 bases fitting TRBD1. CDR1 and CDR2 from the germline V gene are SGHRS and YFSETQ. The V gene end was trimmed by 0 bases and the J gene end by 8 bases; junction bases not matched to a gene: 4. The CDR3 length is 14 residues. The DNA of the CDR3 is TGCGCCAGCAGCTTGGGGACAGGAGGAGGGGAGCTGTTTTTT. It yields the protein CASSLGTGGGELFF.

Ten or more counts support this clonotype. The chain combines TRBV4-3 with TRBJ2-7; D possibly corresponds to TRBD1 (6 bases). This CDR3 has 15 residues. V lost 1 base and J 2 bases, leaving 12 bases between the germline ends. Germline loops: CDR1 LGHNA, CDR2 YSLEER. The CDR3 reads CASSQAQGRAYEQYF. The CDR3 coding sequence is TGCGCCAGCAGCCAAGCACAGGGACGGGCCTACGAGCAGTACTTC.

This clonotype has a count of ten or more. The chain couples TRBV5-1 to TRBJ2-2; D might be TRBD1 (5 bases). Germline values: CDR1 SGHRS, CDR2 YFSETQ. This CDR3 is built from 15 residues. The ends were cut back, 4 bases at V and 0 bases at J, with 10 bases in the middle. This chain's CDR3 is CASSGAQANTGELFF. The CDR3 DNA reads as TGCGCCAGCAGCGGAGCACAGGCGAACACCGGGGAGCTGTTTTTT.

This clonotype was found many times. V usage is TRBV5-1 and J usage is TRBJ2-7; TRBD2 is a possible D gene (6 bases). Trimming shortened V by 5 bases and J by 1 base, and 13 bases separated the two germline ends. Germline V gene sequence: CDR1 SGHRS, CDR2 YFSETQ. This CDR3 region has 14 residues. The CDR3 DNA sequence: TGCGCCAGCAGTCTGGAGGGTCGGTCCTACGAGCAGTACTTC. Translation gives CASSLEGRSYEQYF.

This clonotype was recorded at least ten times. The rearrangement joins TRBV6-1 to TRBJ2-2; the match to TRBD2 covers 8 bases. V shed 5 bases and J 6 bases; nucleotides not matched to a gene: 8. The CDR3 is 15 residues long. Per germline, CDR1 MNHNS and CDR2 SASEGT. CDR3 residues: CASSPREGVAGELFF. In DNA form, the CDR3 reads TGTGCCAGCAGTCCCCGGGAGGGGGTGGCCGGGGAGCTGTTTTTT.

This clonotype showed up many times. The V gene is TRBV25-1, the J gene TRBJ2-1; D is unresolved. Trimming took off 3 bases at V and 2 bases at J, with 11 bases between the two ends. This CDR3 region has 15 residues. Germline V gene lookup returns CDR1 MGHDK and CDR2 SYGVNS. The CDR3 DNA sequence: TGTGCCAGCAGTGATTCCCAGCGCCCCTACAATGAGCAGTTCTTC. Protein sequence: CASSDSQRPYNEQFF.

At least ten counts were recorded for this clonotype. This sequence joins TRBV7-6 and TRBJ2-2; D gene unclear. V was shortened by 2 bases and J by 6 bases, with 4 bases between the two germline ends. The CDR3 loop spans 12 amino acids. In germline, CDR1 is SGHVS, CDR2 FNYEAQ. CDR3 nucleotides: TGTGCCAGCAGCTTAATGGCCGGGGAGCTGTTTTTT. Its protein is CASSLMAGELFF.

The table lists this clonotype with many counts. CDR3 region: CSARTTGGAGGYTF. Written as DNA, the CDR3 is TGCAGTGCTAGAACGACAGGGGGCGCAGGTGGCTACACCTTC. The chain couples TRBV20-1 to TRBJ1-2, with 10 bases fitting TRBD1. This CDR3 region has 14 residues. In germline, CDR1 is DFQATT, CDR2 SNEGSKA (reference sequence). Trimming took 2 bases from V and 7 from J; bases not matched to a gene: 7.